This T cell receptor beta chain was sequenced during a study of blood T cell repertoires in COVID-19. Overall study: The study drew acute and convalescent COVID-19 samples from the United States, Italy and Spain. PBMCs, B-cell-depleted T cells, or T cells were the source of the cDNA or gDNA that made up the material.

Germline-derived CDR1 and CDR2 are SGHTA and FQGTGA. Trimming at V came to 5 bases and at J to 4 bases, leaving 3 bases not matched to a gene. The length of the CDR3 is 15 residues. In the original workflow: Amplification with reference gene primers provided the estimates of nucleated cell counts. Profiled with immunoSEQ multiplex PCR; TCRdb holds only in-frame clones, not every one. The DNA gave D and trimming, while V, J and clone size come from that table. The sample lists 100,000 or so clones; 81% were seen once. The rearrangement joins TRBV7-3 to TRBJ2-3; 13 bases fit TRBD2. The clonotype comes from a woman between 70 and 85 years old with acute or convalescent COVID-19. Sequencing was carried out using peripheral blood. This CDR3 reads CASSMTSGRPDTQYF. CDR3 DNA: TGTGCCAGCAGCATGACTAGCGGGAGGCCAGATACGCAGTATTTT.